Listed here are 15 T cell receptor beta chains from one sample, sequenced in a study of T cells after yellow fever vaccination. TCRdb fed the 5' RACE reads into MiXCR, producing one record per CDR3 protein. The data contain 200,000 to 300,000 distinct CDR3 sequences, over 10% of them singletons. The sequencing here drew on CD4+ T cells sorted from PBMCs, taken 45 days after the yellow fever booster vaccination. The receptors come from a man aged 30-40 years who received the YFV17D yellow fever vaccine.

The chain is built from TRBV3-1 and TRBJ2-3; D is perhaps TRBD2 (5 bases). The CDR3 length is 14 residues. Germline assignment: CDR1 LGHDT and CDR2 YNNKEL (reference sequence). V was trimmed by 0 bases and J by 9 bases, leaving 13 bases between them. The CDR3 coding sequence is TGTGCCAGCAGCCAAGACGGGTTCGGAGGCACGCAGTATTTT. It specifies CASSQDGFGGTQYF.

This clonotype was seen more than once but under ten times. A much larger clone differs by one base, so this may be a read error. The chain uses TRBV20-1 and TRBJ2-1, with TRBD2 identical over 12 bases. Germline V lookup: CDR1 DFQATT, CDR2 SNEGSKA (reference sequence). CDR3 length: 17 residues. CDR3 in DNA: TGCTGTGCTAGTGTTCTAGCGGGAGGGCCCACCCTCCATGAGCAGTTCTTC. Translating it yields CCASVLAGGPTLHEQFF.

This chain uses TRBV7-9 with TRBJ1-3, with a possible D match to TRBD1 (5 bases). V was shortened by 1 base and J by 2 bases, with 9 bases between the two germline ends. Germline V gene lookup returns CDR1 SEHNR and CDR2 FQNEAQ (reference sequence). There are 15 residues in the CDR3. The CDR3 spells CASSLVAGPGNTIYF. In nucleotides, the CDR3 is TGTGCCAGCAGCTTAGTCGCGGGGCCTGGAAACACCATATATTTT.

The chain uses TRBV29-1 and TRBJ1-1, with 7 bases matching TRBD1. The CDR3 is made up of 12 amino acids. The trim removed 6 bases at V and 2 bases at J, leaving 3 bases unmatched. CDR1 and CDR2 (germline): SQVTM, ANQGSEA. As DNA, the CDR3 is TGCAGCGTCGCAGGGGGTAACACTGAAGCTTTCTTT. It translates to CSVAGGNTEAFF.

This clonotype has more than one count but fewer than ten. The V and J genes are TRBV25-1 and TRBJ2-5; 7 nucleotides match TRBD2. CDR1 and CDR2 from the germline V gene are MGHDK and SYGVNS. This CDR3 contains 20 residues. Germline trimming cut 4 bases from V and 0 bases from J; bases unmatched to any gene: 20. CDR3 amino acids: CASSAFYGGLAEAYQETQYF. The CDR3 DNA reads TGTGCCAGCAGTGCATTTTACGGAGGGCTAGCGGAGGCGTACCAAGAGACCCAGTACTTC.

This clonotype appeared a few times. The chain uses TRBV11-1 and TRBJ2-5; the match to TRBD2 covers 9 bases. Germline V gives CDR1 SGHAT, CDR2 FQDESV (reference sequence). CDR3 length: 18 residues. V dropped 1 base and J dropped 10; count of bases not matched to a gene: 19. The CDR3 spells CASSLEGSGRRPGRVQYF. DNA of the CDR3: TGTGCCAGCAGCTTAGAGGGTAGCGGGAGACGACCTGGGAGGGTCCAGTACTTC.

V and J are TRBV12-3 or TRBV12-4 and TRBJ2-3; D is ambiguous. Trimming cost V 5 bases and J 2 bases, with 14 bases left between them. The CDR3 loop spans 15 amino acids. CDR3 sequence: CASSGWHRATDTQYF. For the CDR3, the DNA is TGTGCCAGCAGTGGCTGGCACAGAGCCACAGATACGCAGTATTTT.

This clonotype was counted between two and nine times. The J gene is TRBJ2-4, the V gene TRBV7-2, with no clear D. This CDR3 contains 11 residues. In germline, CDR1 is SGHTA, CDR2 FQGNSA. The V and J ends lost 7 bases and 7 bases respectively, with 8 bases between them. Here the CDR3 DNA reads TGTGCCAGCACTCTAGGGAACATTCAGTACTTC. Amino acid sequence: CASTLGNIQYF. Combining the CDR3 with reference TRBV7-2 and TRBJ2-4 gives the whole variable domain GAGVSQSPSNKVTEKGKDVELRCDPISGHTALYWYRQSLGQGLEFLIYFQGNSAPDKSGLPSDRFSAERTGGSVSTLTIQRTQQEDSAVYLCASTLGNIQYFGAGTRLSVL.

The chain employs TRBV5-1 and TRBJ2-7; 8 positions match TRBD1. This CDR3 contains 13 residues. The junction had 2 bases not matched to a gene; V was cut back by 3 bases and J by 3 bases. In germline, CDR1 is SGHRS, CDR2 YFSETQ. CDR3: CASSSRGLYEQYF. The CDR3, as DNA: TGCGCCAGCAGCTCCAGGGGGCTCTACGAGCAGTACTTC.

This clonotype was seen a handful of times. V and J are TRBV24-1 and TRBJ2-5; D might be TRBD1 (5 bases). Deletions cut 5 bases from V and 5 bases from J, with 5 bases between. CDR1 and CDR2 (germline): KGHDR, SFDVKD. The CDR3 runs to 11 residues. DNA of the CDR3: TGTGCCACCAGTGCAGGGGAGACCCAGTACTTC. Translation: CATSAGETQYF.

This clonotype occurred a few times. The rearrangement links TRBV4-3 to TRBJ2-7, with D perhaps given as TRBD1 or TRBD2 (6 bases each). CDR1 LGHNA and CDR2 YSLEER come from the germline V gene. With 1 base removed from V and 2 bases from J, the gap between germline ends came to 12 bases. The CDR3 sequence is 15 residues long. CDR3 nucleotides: TGCGCCAGCAGCCAAGGAGTTAGGGGGGCCTACGAGCAGTACTTC. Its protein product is CASSQGVRGAYEQYF.

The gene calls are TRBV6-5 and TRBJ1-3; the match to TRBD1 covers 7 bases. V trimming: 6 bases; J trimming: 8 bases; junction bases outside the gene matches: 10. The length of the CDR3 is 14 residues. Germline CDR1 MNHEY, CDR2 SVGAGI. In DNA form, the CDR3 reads TGTGCCAGCAGCCCCGACAGGGTTTCGGACACCATATATTTT. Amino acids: CASSPDRVSDTIYF.

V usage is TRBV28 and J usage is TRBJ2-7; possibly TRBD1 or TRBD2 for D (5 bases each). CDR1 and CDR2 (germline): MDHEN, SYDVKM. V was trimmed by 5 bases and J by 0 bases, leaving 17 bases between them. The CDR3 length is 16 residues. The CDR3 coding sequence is TGTGCCAGCAGTCGACCTCCGGGACCTGCCTCCTACGAGCAGTACTTC. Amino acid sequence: CASSRPPGPASYEQYF.

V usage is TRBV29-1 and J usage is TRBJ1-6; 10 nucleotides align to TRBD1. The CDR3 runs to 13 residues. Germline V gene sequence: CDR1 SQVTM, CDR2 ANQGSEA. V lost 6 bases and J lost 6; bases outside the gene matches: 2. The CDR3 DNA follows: TGCAGCGTCCGGGACAGGGGTAATTCACCCCTCCACTTT. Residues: CSVRDRGNSPLHF.

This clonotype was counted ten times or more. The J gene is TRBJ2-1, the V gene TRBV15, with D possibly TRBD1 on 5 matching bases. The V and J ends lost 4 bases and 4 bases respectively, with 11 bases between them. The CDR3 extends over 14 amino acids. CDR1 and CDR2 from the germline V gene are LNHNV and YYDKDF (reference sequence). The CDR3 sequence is CATSIDRVYNEQFF. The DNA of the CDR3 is TGTGCCACCAGCATCGACAGAGTTTACAATGAGCAGTTCTTC.